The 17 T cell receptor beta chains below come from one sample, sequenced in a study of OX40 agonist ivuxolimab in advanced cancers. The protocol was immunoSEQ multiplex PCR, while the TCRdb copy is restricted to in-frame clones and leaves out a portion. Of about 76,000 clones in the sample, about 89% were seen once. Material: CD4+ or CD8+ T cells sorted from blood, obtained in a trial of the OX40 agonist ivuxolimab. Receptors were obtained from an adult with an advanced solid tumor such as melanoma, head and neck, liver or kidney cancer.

Here the CDR3 reads CASSEGTGGNQPQHF. In DNA, the CDR3 is TGTGCCAGCAGTGAAGGGACAGGGGGCAATCAGCCCCAGCATTTT. The rearrangement uses TRBV6-4 and TRBJ1-5; 10 bases line up with TRBD1. Trimming cost V 3 bases and J 2 bases; bases outside gene matches: 1. Germline assignment: CDR1 MRHNA and CDR2 SNTAGT. The CDR3 is made up of 15 amino acids.

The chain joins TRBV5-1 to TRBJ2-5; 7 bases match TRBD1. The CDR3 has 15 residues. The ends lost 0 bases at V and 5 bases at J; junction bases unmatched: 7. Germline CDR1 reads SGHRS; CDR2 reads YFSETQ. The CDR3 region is CASSLVEGAWETQYF. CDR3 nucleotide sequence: TGCGCCAGCAGCTTGGTAGAGGGGGCGTGGGAGACCCAGTACTTC.

Here the CDR3 DNA reads TGTGCCAGCAGTTCAGGGGTGGAGCGGGAAGGGTCTAGGGGCAATGAGCAGTTCTTC. It is translated as CASSSGVEREGSRGNEQFF. The chain is built from TRBV2 and TRBJ2-1, with D perhaps TRBD2 (7 bases). Germline CDR1 SNHLY, CDR2 FYNNEI. CDR3 size: 19 residues. Trimming removed 5 bases at V and 6 bases at J, with 29 bases between. Full variable domain (outside the CDR3, taken from reference TRBV2 and TRBJ2-1): EPEVTQTPSHQVTQMGQEVILRCVPISNHLYFYWYRQILGQKVEFLVSFYNNEISEKSEIFDDQFSVERPDGSNFTLKIRSTKLEDSAMYFCASSSGVEREGSRGNEQFFGPGTRLTVL.

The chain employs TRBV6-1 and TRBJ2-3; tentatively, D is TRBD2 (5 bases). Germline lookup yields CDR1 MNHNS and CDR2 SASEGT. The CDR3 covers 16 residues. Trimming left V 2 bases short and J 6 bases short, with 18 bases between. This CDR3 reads CASSERLNSGKDTQYF. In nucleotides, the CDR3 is TGTGCCAGCAGTGAAAGGCTGAACTCCGGGAAGGATACGCAGTATTTT.

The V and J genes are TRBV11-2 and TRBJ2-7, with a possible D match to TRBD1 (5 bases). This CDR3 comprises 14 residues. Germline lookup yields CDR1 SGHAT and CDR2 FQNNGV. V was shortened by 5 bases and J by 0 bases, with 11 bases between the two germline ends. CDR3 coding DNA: TGTGCCAGCAGCCAAAGGGGCTCCTCCTACGAGCAGTACTTC. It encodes CASSQRGSSYEQYF.

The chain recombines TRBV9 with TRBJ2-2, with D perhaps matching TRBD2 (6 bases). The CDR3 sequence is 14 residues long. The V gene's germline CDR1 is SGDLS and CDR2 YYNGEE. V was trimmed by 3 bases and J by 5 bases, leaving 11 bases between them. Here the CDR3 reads CASSDQLATGELFF. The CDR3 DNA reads TGTGCCAGCAGCGATCAACTAGCTACCGGGGAGCTGTTTTTT.

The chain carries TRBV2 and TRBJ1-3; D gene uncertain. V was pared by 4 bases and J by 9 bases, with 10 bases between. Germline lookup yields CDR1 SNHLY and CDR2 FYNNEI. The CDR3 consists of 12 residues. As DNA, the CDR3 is TGTGCCAGCAGTGGAGGGTTCGTCACCATATATTTT. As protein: CASSGGFVTIYF.

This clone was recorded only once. CDR3 in amino acids: CASSSAGYNEQFF. The CDR3 nucleotides read TGTGCCAGTAGTTCCGCGGGGTACAATGAGCAGTTCTTC. This chain links TRBV19 with TRBJ2-1; a weak D match, TRBD2 (6 bases). This CDR3 spans 13 amino acids. Germline CDR1 LNHDA, CDR2 SQIVND (reference sequence). Trimming cost V 5 bases and J 4 bases, with 9 bases left between them.

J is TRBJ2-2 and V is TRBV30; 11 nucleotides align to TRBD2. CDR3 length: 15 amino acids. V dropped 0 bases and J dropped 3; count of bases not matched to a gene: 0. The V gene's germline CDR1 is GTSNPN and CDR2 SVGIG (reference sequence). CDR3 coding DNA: TGTGCCTGGAGTGTACTAGCGGGAGACACCGGGGAGCTGTTTTTT. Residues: CAWSVLAGDTGELFF.

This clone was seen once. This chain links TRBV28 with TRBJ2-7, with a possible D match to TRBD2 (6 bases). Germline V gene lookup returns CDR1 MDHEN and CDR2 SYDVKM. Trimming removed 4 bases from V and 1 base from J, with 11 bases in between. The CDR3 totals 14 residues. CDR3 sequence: CASSSSGESYEQYF. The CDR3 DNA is TGTGCCAGCAGTTCATCGGGAGAGTCCTACGAGCAGTACTTC.

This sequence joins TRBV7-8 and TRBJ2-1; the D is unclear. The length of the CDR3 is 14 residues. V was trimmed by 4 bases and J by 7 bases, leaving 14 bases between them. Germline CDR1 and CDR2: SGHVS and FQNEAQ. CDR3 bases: TGTGCCAGCAGCTCCATAAATAAGCCTAATGAGCAGTTCTTC. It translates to CASSSINKPNEQFF.

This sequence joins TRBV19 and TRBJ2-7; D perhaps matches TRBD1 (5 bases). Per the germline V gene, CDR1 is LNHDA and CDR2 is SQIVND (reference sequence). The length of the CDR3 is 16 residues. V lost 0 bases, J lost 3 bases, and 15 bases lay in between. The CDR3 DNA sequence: TGTGCCAGTAGTATAGATTCGGCAGGGCTAAACTACGAGCAGTACTTC. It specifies CASSIDSAGLNYEQYF.

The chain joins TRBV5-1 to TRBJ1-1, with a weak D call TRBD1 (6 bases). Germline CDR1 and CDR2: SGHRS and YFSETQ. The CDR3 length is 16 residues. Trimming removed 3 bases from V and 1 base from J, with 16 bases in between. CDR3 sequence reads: CASSWGPGLPNTEAFF. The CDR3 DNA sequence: TGCGCCAGCAGCTGGGGGCCGGGACTCCCGAACACTGAAGCTTTCTTT.

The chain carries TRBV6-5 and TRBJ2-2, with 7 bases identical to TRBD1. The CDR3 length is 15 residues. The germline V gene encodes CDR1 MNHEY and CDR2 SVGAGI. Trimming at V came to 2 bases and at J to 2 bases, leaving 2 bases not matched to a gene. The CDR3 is CASSYGTDNTGELFF. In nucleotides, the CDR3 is TGTGCCAGCAGTTACGGGACAGACAACACCGGGGAGCTGTTTTTT.

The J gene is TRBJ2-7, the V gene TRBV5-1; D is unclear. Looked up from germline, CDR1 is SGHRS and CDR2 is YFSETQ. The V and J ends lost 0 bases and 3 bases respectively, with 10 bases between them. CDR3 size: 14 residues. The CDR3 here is CASSLEHSLYEQYF. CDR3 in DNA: TGCGCCAGCAGCTTGGAGCATTCCCTCTACGAGCAGTACTTC.

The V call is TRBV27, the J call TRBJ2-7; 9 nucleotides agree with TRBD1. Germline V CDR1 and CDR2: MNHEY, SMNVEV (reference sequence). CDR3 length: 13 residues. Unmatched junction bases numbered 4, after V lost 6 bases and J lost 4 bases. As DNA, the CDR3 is TGTGCCAGCAGCCCCGGGACAGGGTACGAGCAGTACTTC. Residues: CASSPGTGYEQYF.

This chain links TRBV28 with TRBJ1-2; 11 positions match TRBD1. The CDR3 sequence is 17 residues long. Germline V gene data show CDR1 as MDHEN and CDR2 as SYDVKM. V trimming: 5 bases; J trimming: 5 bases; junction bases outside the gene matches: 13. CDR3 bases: TGTGCCAGCAGTGGACGGACAGGGGGCGCGAAGTCATATGGCTACACCTTC. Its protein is CASSGRTGGAKSYGYTF.